This TCR beta chain was profiled in a study of T cells expressing NK-cell markers. Overall study findings and caveats: It is unclear if expanded NKG2C-expressing clones target HCMV antigens.

Comments on this clonotype: Its antigen is as yet unknown.

The V gene's germline CDR1 is KGHSH and CDR2 LQKENI. This CDR3 has 18 residues. UMI-tagged 5'RACE template switching yielded the TCR beta cDNA. Following a re-call of the 5' RACE reads, TCRdb has one entry per CDR3 protein and lacks DNA. The listing records roughly 390,000 distinct CDR3 sequences. The chain links TRBV18 to TRBJ2-3; lacking DNA, the TRBD2 call made by TCRdb goes unchecked. The clonotype was recovered from a man aged 18-70 years in good health. The sample comprised blood T cells: a sorted CD56 or NKG2C T cell subset, CD4+ or CD8+ T cells, or bulk PBMC T cells (not recorded which). This chain's CDR3 is CASSPRPLEGGGTDTQYF.